This TCR beta chain was documented in a study of T-cell reconstitution after alpha-beta-depleted transplantation in children. Study-wide findings and caveats: From newly produced T cells came most of the T-cell counts and diversity one year after transplant.

Trimming took off 6 bases at V and 4 bases at J, with 7 bases between the two ends. The CDR3 extends over 12 amino acids. Unique molecular identifiers were used in preparing the TCRbeta library. TCRdb called the PCR reads again in MiXCR, with one record for every CDR3 protein. The sample includes about 290,000 distinct CDR3 sequences, over 7.5% of them seen just once. This clonotype has ten or more counts. What it binds is unknown. The V gene is TRBV12-3 or TRBV12-4, the J gene TRBJ1-5; D remains unclear. The sequence derives from a female patient between 2 and 15 years old who had a stem cell transplant for Fanconi anemia, so the T cells may come from the graft donor. The source was peripheral blood, collected 360 days after TCRalphabeta/CD19-depleted stem cell transplant. The CDR3 DNA reads as TGTGCCAGCAGAGGACTGAATCAGCCCCAGCATTTT. Its translation: CASRGLNQPQHF.